These 25 T cell receptor beta chains share one sample of origin, sequenced in a study of T cell changes during pregnancy in multiple sclerosis. Profiled with immunoSEQ multiplex PCR; TCRdb holds only in-frame clones, not every one. The sample contains tens of thousands of clones, around 93% of which appear only once. The sample here was peripheral blood, taken in the first trimester of pregnancy. The origin of the receptors is a female donor with multiple sclerosis, enrolled in a pregnancy study.

The chain uses TRBV11-2 and TRBJ1-2; 8 nucleotides line up with TRBD1. This CDR3 contains 15 residues. Germline V CDR1 and CDR2: SGHAT, FQNNGV. After removal of 7 bases from V and 9 bases from J, the junction contained 16 bases not matched to a gene. The CDR3 nucleotides are TGTGCCAGCACCCTCTCAGTAGGACAGGGATGGAGCTACACCTTC. Translation: CASTLSVGQGWSYTF.

J is TRBJ2-5 and V is TRBV7-2; D might be TRBD1 (5 bases). V was trimmed by 2 bases and J by 4 bases, leaving 8 bases between them. This CDR3 contains 13 residues. Per the germline V gene, CDR1 is SGHTA and CDR2 is FQGNSA. CDR3: CASSLRQIETQYF. CDR3 nucleotide sequence: TGTGCCAGCAGCTTAAGACAGATAGAGACCCAGTACTTC.

This clone was picked up one time. The V gene is TRBV27, the J gene TRBJ1-2; D is ambiguous. Germline values: CDR1 MNHEY, CDR2 SMNVEV (reference sequence). The CDR3 sequence is 14 residues long. V was shortened by 2 bases and J by 4 bases, with 11 bases between the two germline ends. The DNA of the CDR3 is TGTGCCAGCAGTTTAGGCCCGGGGATCTATGGCTACACCTTC. Protein sequence: CASSLGPGIYGYTF.

This rearrangement joins TRBV5-4 to TRBJ1-1; 9 bases match TRBD1. Trimming removed 4 bases from V and 3 bases from J; junction bases left unmatched: 7. There are 15 residues in the CDR3. Germline V gene data show CDR1 as SGHNT and CDR2 as YYREEE (reference sequence). The CDR3 coding sequence is TGTGCCAGCAGCCTCCCACAGGGGGCGCACACTGAAGCTTTCTTT. Protein: CASSLPQGAHTEAFF.

This clone was seen just once. This chain links TRBV5-1 with TRBJ1-5; D might be TRBD1 (5 bases). The CDR3 has 17 residues. CDR1 and CDR2 from the germline V gene are SGHRS and YFSETQ. V lost 0 bases and J lost 2, with 15 bases in between. DNA of the CDR3: TGCGCCAGCAGCTTGGGGATCGGGGGGACGGGCAATCAGCCCCAGCATTTT. Residues: CASSLGIGGTGNQPQHF.

J is TRBJ1-3 and V is TRBV6-5; D is unresolved. Trimming stripped 1 base from V and 0 bases from J, with 10 bases between. This CDR3 spans 16 amino acids. CDR1 MNHEY and CDR2 SVGAGI come from the germline V gene. The DNA for the CDR3 is TGTGCCAGCAGTTACTTGGGAGAGAACTCTGGAAACACCATATATTTT. It specifies CASSYLGENSGNTIYF.

The chain recombines TRBV4-1 with TRBJ1-1; D ambiguous. The CDR3 covers 13 residues. Trimming removed 8 bases from V and 5 bases from J, with 15 bases in between. Germline values: CDR1 MGHRA, CDR2 YSYEKL. CDR3 protein: CASLGVAGTEAFF. The CDR3 region has the DNA TGCGCCAGCCTTGGGGTAGCGGGGACTGAAGCTTTCTTT.

This chain links TRBV18 with TRBJ1-1; 7 nucleotides line up with TRBD1. In germline, CDR1 is KGHSH, CDR2 LQKENI. CDR3 length: 12 residues. J was trimmed by 6 bases and V by 6 bases; bases with no gene match: 4. CDR3 loop: CASSQGGSEAFF. CDR3 sequence (DNA): TGTGCCAGCTCTCAGGGGGGTTCTGAAGCTTTCTTT.

In its sample, this clone was seen once. The V and J genes are TRBV5-1 and TRBJ2-5; TRBD2 agrees at 9 bases. The CDR3 has 15 residues. From germline, CDR1 is SGHRS and CDR2 YFSETQ. The ends lost 4 bases at V and 2 bases at J; junction bases unmatched: 6. The DNA of the CDR3 is TGCGCCAGCAGCCGCGGGGGGGGCCGGCAAGAGACCCAGTACTTC. Its translation is CASSRGGGRQETQYF. The complete variable domain, with remaining parts taken from reference TRBV5-1 and TRBJ2-5, reads KAGVTQTPRYLIKTRGQQVTLSCSPISGHRSVSWYQQTPGQGLQFLFEYFSETQRNKGNFPGRFSGRQFSNSRSEMNVSTLELGDSALYLCASSRGGGRQETQYFGPGTRLLVL.

The chain carries TRBV6-4 and TRBJ1-1; tentative D call: TRBD1 (5 bases). CDR1 is MRHNA and CDR2 is SNTAGT in the germline V gene. The V end was cut by 5 bases, the J end by 1 base, with 11 bases between. CDR3 length equals 14 residues. CDR3 DNA: TGTGCCAGCAGTCCTCAGGGTGGGAACACTGAAGCTTTCTTT. It is translated as CASSPQGGNTEAFF.

The gene calls are TRBV27 and TRBJ1-5; D is uncertain. Germline CDR1 reads MNHEY; CDR2 reads SMNVEV (reference sequence). This CDR3 contains 14 residues. Trimming took 0 bases from V and 3 from J, leaving 6 bases between them. The CDR3 reads CASSLSTSNQPQHF. In DNA form, the CDR3 reads TGTGCCAGCAGTTTATCAACTTCCAATCAGCCCCAGCATTTT.

The CDR3, as DNA: TGCGCCAGCAGCTGGGGGACTAGCTACAATGAGCAGTTCTTC. Protein product: CASSWGTSYNEQFF. V is TRBV5-1 and J is TRBJ2-1; 8 bases are shared with TRBD2. The CDR3 loop spans 14 amino acids. V gave up 3 bases and J gave up 3 bases; unmatched junction bases: 2. Germline V gene sequence: CDR1 SGHRS, CDR2 YFSETQ.

The chain joins TRBV2 to TRBJ2-5; 12 nucleotides agree with TRBD1. CDR1 and CDR2 from the germline V gene are SNHLY and FYNNEI. The J segment lost 3 bases and the V segment lost 8 bases, leaving 7 bases of the junction unmatched. The CDR3 extends over 15 amino acids. Here the CDR3 DNA reads TGTGCCAGCCCCCGGGACAGGGGGCTTAAAGAGACCCAGTACTTC. As protein: CASPRDRGLKETQYF.

The V and J genes are TRBV18 and TRBJ2-1; 8 nucleotides align to TRBD2. The J segment lost 7 bases and the V segment lost 5 bases, leaving 13 bases of the junction unmatched. Per germline, CDR1 KGHSH and CDR2 LQKENI. The length of the CDR3 is 16 residues. CDR3 region: CASSLASGSIYNEQFF. CDR3 in DNA: TGTGCCAGCTCATTAGCGAGCGGGAGTATATATAATGAGCAGTTCTTC.

The chain uses TRBV7-9 and TRBJ2-7; tentatively, D is TRBD2 (6 bases). CDR3 length equals 17 residues. Germline CDR1 reads SEHNR; CDR2 reads FQNEAQ (reference sequence). Between the trimmed V and J ends, which lost 0 bases and 0 bases, there was a span of 15 bases. The CDR3 DNA is TGTGCCAGCAGCTTAGCGGGGAGGCAGGGACTCTCCTACGAGCAGTACTTC. Residues: CASSLAGRQGLSYEQYF.

The chain is built from TRBV18 and TRBJ1-2; D is ambiguous. V lost 4 bases, J lost 6 bases, and 18 bases lay in between. The CDR3 spans 15 residues. Germline V gene sequence: CDR1 KGHSH, CDR2 LQKENI. CDR3 sequence reads: CASSLPGGGNDGYTF. As DNA, the CDR3 is TGTGCCAGCTCACTTCCCGGTGGAGGGAATGATGGCTACACCTTC.

The chain joins TRBV7-7 to TRBJ2-3; no firm D call. V shed 2 bases and J shed 0 bases, with 9 bases lying between them. CDR1 SSHAT and CDR2 FNYEAQ come from the germline V gene (reference sequence). This CDR3 comprises 15 residues. CDR3 nucleotides: TGTGCCAGCAGCTTAAATTCTGCGAGCACAGATACGCAGTATTTT. Protein sequence: CASSLNSASTDTQYF.

The CDR3 region has the DNA TGTGCCAGCAGCGGCGACAGGGGCACTGAAGCTTTCTTT. It translates to CASSGDRGTEAFF. V usage is TRBV2 and J usage is TRBJ1-1; 8 nucleotides agree with TRBD1. The CDR3 loop spans 13 amino acids. Germline V gene data show CDR1 as SNHLY and CDR2 as FYNNEI. Trimming took 6 bases from V and 4 from J; bases not matched to a gene: 4.

The chain links TRBV27 to TRBJ2-5; D gene ambiguous. From germline, CDR1 is MNHEY and CDR2 SMNVEV (reference sequence). V lost 6 bases to trimming and J lost 0 bases, with 14 bases between them. The CDR3 runs to 15 residues. The CDR3 DNA follows: TGTGCCAGCAGATTAGCCCAGGCCAACCAAGAGACCCAGTACTTC. It encodes CASRLAQANQETQYF.

A note on this clone: Relative to the germline gene, one junction end is altered; a read error may explain this. The chain links TRBV11-3 to TRBJ2-1, with 7 nucleotides matching TRBD2. Germline V gene sequence: CDR1 SGHNT, CDR2 YENEEA. CDR3 length: 13 amino acids. In DNA form, the CDR3 reads TGTGCCAGCAGCCTAGATGCTAGCGGTGAGCAGTTCTTC. Translated, it gives CASSLDASGEQFF.

The chain uses TRBV4-3 and TRBJ2-3; 11 bases map to TRBD2. Unmatched junction bases numbered 7, after V lost 0 bases and J lost 8 bases. This CDR3 region has 16 residues. Germline V gives CDR1 LGHNA, CDR2 YSLEER. CDR3 amino acids: CASSQDISGGVVTQYF. The CDR3 DNA sequence: TGCGCCAGCAGCCAAGATATTAGCGGGGGGGTGGTTACGCAGTATTTT.

The chain has TRBV30 and TRBJ2-7, with 8 bases that match TRBD1. Germline CDR1 reads GTSNPN; CDR2 reads SVGIG (reference sequence). This CDR3 is built from 13 residues. V trimming: 1 base; J trimming: 11 bases; junction bases outside the gene matches: 10. The CDR3 region is CAWSDGQGGREYF. The CDR3 DNA follows: TGTGCCTGGAGTGACGGACAGGGAGGACGAGAGTACTTC.

This clone was counted between two and nine times. This rearrangement joins TRBV28 to TRBJ1-2; 8 bases map to TRBD1. Germline values: CDR1 MDHEN, CDR2 SYDVKM. This CDR3 comprises 15 residues. V trimming: 5 bases; J trimming: 8 bases; junction bases outside the gene matches: 13. The CDR3 DNA sequence: TGTGCCAGCAGTCCTGGACAGGGCCCACTTGGAGGCTACACCTTC. It translates to CASSPGQGPLGGYTF.

The V gene is TRBV19, the J gene TRBJ2-3; 10 positions agree with TRBD2. This CDR3 spans 17 amino acids. V lost 4 bases to trimming and J lost 5 bases; unmatched junction nucleotides: 12. Germline V CDR1 and CDR2: LNHDA, SQIVND (reference sequence). CDR3 sequence reads: CASSTLAGVSKGDTQYF. In DNA form, the CDR3 reads TGTGCCAGTAGTACGCTAGCGGGAGTAAGTAAAGGAGATACGCAGTATTTT.

CDR3 region: CSVAAGTGSSRGKLFF. As DNA, the CDR3 is TGCAGCGTCGCAGCTGGGACAGGGTCTTCTCGTGGAAAACTGTTTTTT. The chain carries TRBV29-1 and TRBJ1-4; 9 nucleotides align to TRBD1. CDR1 SQVTM and CDR2 ANQGSEA come from the germline V gene. The V and J ends lost 6 bases and 10 bases, in that order; junction bases with no gene match: 18. The CDR3 runs to 16 residues.